These T cell receptor beta chains were read from a single sample in a study of blood T cell repertoires in COVID-19. TCRdb's copy holds only in-frame clones and misses some; the assay was immunoSEQ multiplex PCR. The sample contains about 350,000 clones, about nine tenths of which appear only once. The sequenced sample was peripheral blood. Receptors originate from a woman in her 70s with COVID-19, enrolled during active disease. Both conserved end residues are trimmed from each CDR3. Not all rows give a size; the values are once, few, many and, for expanded clones, a class.

TRBV6-6	NA	TRBJ1-2	ASSQTGSYGYT
TRBV11-2	NA	TRBJ1-1	ASRQIRGKNTEAF
TRBV6-2/TRBV6-3	NA	TRBJ2-5	ASSPGGQPQETQY
TRBV18	NA	TRBJ1-1	ASSPQQGEGTEAF
TRBV24-1	NA	TRBJ2-2	ATSVSRANTGELF
TRBV10-3	NA	TRBJ1-1	AISETGTEAF
TRBV5-1	NA	TRBJ1-2	ASSRGQGGDYT
TRBV28	NA	TRBJ1-5	ASRRNSGTGTRQPQH
TRBV6-5	once	TRBJ1-2	ASTPSGYGYT
TRBV4-1	few	TRBJ1-3	ASSQDFSQSSGNTIY
TRBV6-5	NA	TRBJ2-3	ASKLGTDTQY
TRBV18	NA	TRBJ1-2	ASSPEDRAGYGYT
TRBV5-1	NA	TRBJ2-3	ASSRGLGGTDTQY
TRBV5-6	NA	TRBJ2-7	ASSLLQGVYEQY
TRBV7-9	NA	TRBJ2-7	ASSLDRGGQHEQY
TRBV19	NA	TRBJ2-2	ASSIGFQTGELF
TRBV6-5	once	TRBJ2-7	ASRDSLYEQY
TRBV21-1	NA	TRBJ1-2	ASSNSRGLGYT
TRBV7-2	NA	TRBJ2-1	ASSSAGPGNEQF
TRBV27	NA	TRBJ2-5	ASSSRETQY
TRBV24-1	NA	TRBJ1-1	ATSGTGTEAF
TRBV5-1	NA	TRBJ1-1	ASSFVAPGDTEAF
TRBV27	NA	TRBJ1-1	ASSLQRNTEAF
TRBV12-5	NA	TRBJ2-5	ASGPLAGMEGTQY